This TCR beta chain is drawn from a study of control samples from healthy donors and cancer patients. V was cut by 7 bases and J by 6 bases, with 15 bases left in between. The CDR3 totals 13 residues. Germline CDR1 MDHEN, CDR2 SYDVKM. Generated by immunoSEQ multiplex PCR, the TCRdb table keeps only in-frame clones and is missing some. Here the sample spans some 190,000 clones, around 90% being singletons. This clone was seen just once. The TCR comes from a man under 40 in good health. The sample taken for sequencing was blood. V and J are TRBV28 and TRBJ1-1, with a tentative D call TRBD1 (6 bases). For the CDR3, the DNA is TGTGCCAGCACTGCCCATAAGGGGGCTGAAGCTTTCTTT. It specifies CASTAHKGAEAFF.